This T cell receptor (beta chain) originates from a study of cytomegalovirus exposure and HLA in healthy donors. The donors, nominally healthy at sampling, likely had unrecorded immune exposures. Points from the study as a whole: Fewer N-insertions than the roughly 700-donor mean were reportedly shown by an Asian-associated ancestry cluster in a later analysis.

In the case of this clone: Its antigen is currently unknown.

The PCR ran on 60 Vbeta and 13 Jbeta primers. The table came from immunoSEQ multiplex PCR; TCRdb's copy has only in-frame clones and leaves some out. Of 150,000 to 200,000 clones listed, roughly four fifths were seen once; the top ten hold 1%. The length of the CDR3 is 14 residues. V was trimmed by 2 bases and J by 7 bases, leaving 15 bases between them. Per the germline V gene, CDR1 is MDHEN and CDR2 is SYDVKM. The chain couples TRBV28 to TRBJ2-7; TRBD2 might be the D (5 bases). Sequenced material: PBMCs. The TCR originated in a woman in her thirties or forties in good health and CMV-seronegative. This chain's CDR3 is CASSLPLVGGEQYF. CDR3 nucleotide sequence: TGTGCCAGCAGTTTACCCCTCGTGGGCGGGGAGCAGTACTTC.